These 5 T cell receptor beta chains came from one sample sequenced in a study of T cell repertoires in cytomegalovirus infection. Via MiXCR, TCRdb re-called the reads, giving one row per CDR3 protein. In the table there are about 740,000 distinct CDR3 sequences, less than 40% of which are singletons. Sequenced input: PBMCs. These receptors were collected from a human donor in good health (CMV status not recorded). Some clones in this sample may be carry-over from other donors' samples.

V gene TRBV5-6 combines with J gene TRBJ2-7, with D perhaps matching TRBD2 (7 bases). There are 15 residues in the CDR3. CDR1 is SGHDT and CDR2 is YYEEEE in the germline V gene. V lost 2 bases, J lost 3 bases, and 15 bases lay in between. The chain's CDR3 is CASSFRGGNNYEQYF. The CDR3 DNA is TGTGCCAGCAGCTTTAGGGGGGGAAACAACTACGAGCAGTACTTC.

There are a few counts of this clonotype. This chain joins TRBV6-6 and TRBJ2-1; 7 bases line up with TRBD1. V lost 5 bases to trimming and J lost 4 bases; unmatched junction nucleotides: 8. CDR1 is MNHNY, CDR2 SVGAGI, per germline (reference sequence). CDR3 length: 15 amino acids. The CDR3 sequence: CASSPRGLGYNEQFF. Written as DNA, the CDR3 is TGTGCCAGCAGTCCCAGGGGGTTGGGGTACAATGAGCAGTTCTTC.

The V call is TRBV11-2, the J call TRBJ2-3; no reliable D call. Germline V CDR1 and CDR2: SGHAT, FQNNGV. The CDR3 runs to 15 residues. V lost 1 base and J 6 bases, leaving 14 bases between the germline ends. CDR3 loop: CASSLGLFGWDTQYF. CDR3 bases: TGTGCCAGCAGCTTAGGCCTCTTTGGTTGGGATACGCAGTATTTT.

This chain links TRBV6-8 with TRBJ1-2, with TRBD1 matching 9 bases. V was pared by 2 bases and J by 4 bases, with 11 bases of the junction left unmatched. Germline loops: CDR1 MNHGY, CDR2 SAAAGT. This CDR3 contains 17 residues. In nucleotides, the CDR3 is TGTGCCAGCAGTTACGTCCCCGGGACAGGGAGTACCTATGGCTACACCTTC. Translating gives CASSYVPGTGSTYGYTF.

The chain is built from TRBV18 and TRBJ1-5, with TRBD1 matching over 12 bases. Germline V gene data show CDR1 as KGHSH and CDR2 as LQKENI. This CDR3 has 18 amino acids. The V segment lost 3 bases and the J segment 8 bases; nucleotides outside the gene matches: 14. In DNA form, the CDR3 reads TGTGCCAGCTCACCCAAAAACCCGGGACAGGGGGCTATGGAGCCCCAGCATTTT. It is translated as CASSPKNPGQGAMEPQHF.